What follows describes a single T cell receptor (beta chain). Its antigen target is currently unknown. Base-call qualities are not available, and no considerably larger clone is one nucleotide away. These data are taken from a study of blood T cell repertoires in COVID-19 (dated by TCRdb to 2020 to 2021). Background on the whole study: Samples from collaborators originated in the United States, Italy and Spain and spanned both the acute and convalescent phases of COVID-19. Deeply sampled blood TCRbeta repertoires from subjects exposed to, actively infected with, or recovered from COVID-19 were included in the dataset. Nearly every sample came with metadata listing a de-identified subject ID, COVID-19 status, age in years and sex. The prospective study material was composed of cDNA or gDNA derived from T cells, B-cell-depleted T cells, or PBMCs. The repertoires were released in a freely available public database intended as a resource for research on the immune response to SARS-CoV-2. Samples were obtained from the ongoing ImmuneRACE study (first 160 participants) and from over 1,000 subjects provided by 6 global collaborators. Where available, HLA class I and class II types were obtained from metadata supplied by the sample provider rather than from assay-based typing. The full study reports these points: Clinical and demographic metadata were provided uncurated, with the amount varying by source and participant.

TCRbeta CDR3 regions were amplified from genomic DNA by means of the immunoSEQ Assay, a bias-controlled multiplex PCR. As for how the authors treated the data: Within the assay, amplification of reference gene primers was used to estimate how many nucleated cells each sample contained. To quantify the absolute abundance of each unique TCRbeta CDR3 rearrangement, sequence reads were collapsed and filtered. For each sample, productive Simpson clonality was calculated as the square root of Simpson's diversity index over productive rearrangements. In TCRdb, the immuneACCESS table is reduced to in-frame sequences with V and J assigned. These tables do not hold every clone; where another copy was compared, an unresolved V gene accounts for under half, and the others remain unexplained. V and J calls and clone size are given by that table; D and trimming were obtained from the DNA. Counted in this sample were about 220,000 clones; 75% to 85% of them appeared once. The top ten clones comprise 4.5% to 5.5% of the sample.

From the germline V gene (reference sequence), CDR1 is SGHNT and CDR2 is YYREEE. The junction shows trimming of 4 bases on V and 5 bases on J, and the gene matches do not reach 9 bases of it. The CDR3 runs 16 residues from the cysteine to the phenylalanine. Only CDR3 DNA remains: 48 bases, in frame from the first base. One collaborating source in Seattle enrolled patients while the patients were actively infected and followed the patients over time throughout the course of disease. Each collaborating institution followed its own protocols to collect whole blood in K2EDTA tubes. For TCRbeta analysis, collaborators shipped samples in one of three forms: frozen whole blood, isolated PBMCs, or DNA extracted from either of those sample types.

The V gene is TRBV5-4 and the J gene is TRBJ1-5, and 10 junctional nucleotides match TRBD1. Sequenced: peripheral blood. The receptor's source is a woman aged 70-85 years with COVID-19, enrolled during active disease. In nucleotide form, the sequence is TGTGCCAGCAGCAATCAGGGGACAGGGGCCTATCAGCCCCAGCATTTT. Its coded protein is CASSNQGTGAYQPQHF.